Below are 3 T cell receptor beta chains sequenced from a single sample in a study of cytomegalovirus exposure and HLA in healthy donors (dated by TCRdb to the late 2010s). Preparation of the library involved the immunoSEQ multiplex PCR assay. A mixture of 60 forward primers for TCR Vbeta segments and 13 reverse primers for TCR Jbeta segments was used in the multiplex PCR. In its TCRdb copy, this immuneACCESS table keeps in-frame sequences only and misses some clones. Where compared with another copy, unresolved V genes explain less than half of these, and the others have no known cause. The sample contains 150,000 or so clones, over 60% of them found a single time. Approximately 1.6% of the sample comes from the top ten. What was sequenced was PBMCs. The receptors were sampled from a woman between 18 and 29 years old in good health and CMV-seronegative.

The chain carries TRBV9 and TRBJ1-1; D is possibly TRBD1 (6 bases). CDR1 is SGDLS and CDR2 is YYNGEE in the germline V gene. Trimming removed 4 bases at V and 4 bases at J, with 11 bases between. The CDR3 totals 13 residues. The DNA for the CDR3 is TGTGCCAGCAGCCCGACAGGTTCCACTGAAGCTTTCTTT. It translates to CASSPTGSTEAFF.

The chain combines TRBV5-1 with TRBJ2-3; 7 positions agree with TRBD2. Germline loops: CDR1 SGHRS, CDR2 YFSETQ. V lost 4 bases and J lost 6; bases outside the gene matches: 8. The CDR3 has 14 residues. DNA of the CDR3: TGCGCCAGCAGCCGGGTTGCGGGGGAGGATACGCAGTATTTT. Encoded protein: CASSRVAGEDTQYF. The whole variable domain, remainder taken from reference TRBV5-1 and TRBJ2-3, is KAGVTQTPRYLIKTRGQQVTLSCSPISGHRSVSWYQQTPGQGLQFLFEYFSETQRNKGNFPGRFSGRQFSNSRSEMNVSTLELGDSALYLCASSRVAGEDTQYFGPGTRLTVL.

The J gene is TRBJ1-5, the V gene TRBV27; 12 nucleotides match TRBD1. J gave up 1 base and V 3 bases, and 7 bases lay outside the gene matches. CDR1 is MNHEY, CDR2 SMNVEV, per germline (reference sequence). This CDR3 is built from 18 residues. CDR3 sequence: CASSLGTGGPRSNQPQHF. The CDR3 nucleotides are TGTGCCAGCAGTTTGGGGACAGGGGGCCCCCGAAGCAATCAGCCCCAGCATTTT.